This T cell receptor beta chain was obtained from a study of cytomegalovirus exposure and HLA in healthy donors. Regarding this clone: Its target is unknown.

CDR3 length equals 15 residues. From germline, CDR1 is MNHNY and CDR2 SVGAGI (reference sequence). V lost 5 bases, J lost 0 bases, and 14 bases lay in between. Broader study findings: In a later analysis, a missense DCLRE1C variant was linked to TCR beta V- and J-gene trimming. The authors enumerated over 150 TCR beta chains as linked to cytomegalovirus.

It was with 60 Vbeta and 13 Jbeta primers that the PCR ran. Repertoires were generated with immunoSEQ multiplex PCR, while TCRdb's copy carries only in-frame clones and drops some. The sample carries approximately 210,000 clones, around 75% recorded once. The sample consisted of PBMCs. The V and J genes are TRBV6-6 and TRBJ2-7, with D perhaps TRBD2 (6 bases). This clonotype originated in a woman aged 50 to 60 in good health and CMV-seronegative. Here the CDR3 reads CASSRNGGTSYEQYF. CDR3 DNA: TGTGCCAGCAGTCGGAATGGGGGGACCTCCTACGAGCAGTACTTC.